A selection of T cell receptor beta chains follows, all from one sample in a study of T cells after yellow fever vaccination. TCRdb recomputed calls from the 5' RACE reads with MiXCR, one row per CDR3 protein. Of some 26,000 distinct CDR3 sequences in the sample, roughly 3.4% are singletons; the top ten hold 0.98%. Sample: PBMCs, either bulk or a sorted T-cell subset (CD4+, CD8+, memory, or dextramer-sorted; not recorded which), taken more than 35 days after the first yellow fever vaccination. The receptor source for this set is a man between 18 and 35 years old who received the YFV17D yellow fever vaccine. CDR3s include the opening cysteine and the closing phenylalanine or tryptophan. The D gene is left open where the match is weak. Clone sizes are shown as once, few, many or a size class.

v_gene: TRBV2; j_gene: TRBJ1-5; abundance: many; d_gene: -; CDR3nt: TGTGCCAGCACCTTCTCAGAGAATCAGCCCCAGCATTTT; CDR3aa: CASTFSENQPQHF
v_gene: TRBV7-2; j_gene: TRBJ2-7; abundance: many; d_gene: -; CDR3nt: TGTGCCAGCAGTCGCCAGGGTTCAGGTGGTCGCTACGAGCAGTACTTC; CDR3aa: CASSRQGSGGRYEQYF
v_gene: TRBV7-3; j_gene: TRBJ2-1; abundance: medium-sized; d_gene: TRBD2; CDR3nt: TGTGCCAGCTCTGTCCTAGCGGGGTACAATGAGCAGTTCTTC; CDR3aa: CASSVLAGYNEQFF
v_gene: TRBV9; j_gene: TRBJ2-1; abundance: many; d_gene: -; CDR3nt: TGTGCCAGCAGCGAGACCCTCCTAGCGAGGGCCGATGAGCAGTTCTTC; CDR3aa: CASSETLLARADEQFF
v_gene: TRBV24-1; j_gene: TRBJ2-2; abundance: medium-sized; d_gene: -; CDR3nt: TGTGCCACCGGGGCGAGCACCGGGGAGCTGTTTTTT; CDR3aa: CATGASTGELFF
v_gene: TRBV4-3; j_gene: TRBJ1-6; abundance: medium-sized; d_gene: TRBD1; CDR3nt: TGCGCCAGCAGCCAAGAAAGGGACAGTTATTCACCCCTCCACTTT; CDR3aa: CASSQERDSYSPLHF
v_gene: TRBV12-3/TRBV12-4; j_gene: TRBJ2-4; abundance: many; d_gene: -; CDR3nt: TGTGCCAGCAGTTTACAGGGAGGCATTCAGTACTTC; CDR3aa: CASSLQGGIQYF
v_gene: TRBV12-3/TRBV12-4; j_gene: TRBJ1-2; abundance: many; d_gene: TRBD1; CDR3nt: TGTGCCAGCAGTTTAAGGGGACCGGGACAGGGAATTGATCATTATTTCGGCTACACCTTC; CDR3aa: CASSLRGPGQGIDHYFGYTF
v_gene: TRBV7-2; j_gene: TRBJ1-6; abundance: many; d_gene: TRBD1; CDR3nt: TGTGCCAGCAGCTTAGGACAGGGGTTACTGAGCTCCTATAATTCACCCCTCCACTTT; CDR3aa: CASSLGQGLLSSYNSPLHF
v_gene: TRBV3-1; j_gene: TRBJ1-2; abundance: many; d_gene: -; CDR3nt: TGTGCCAGCAGCCAAGATTTGGGTAAGGGCCGGACAGCCAATGGCTACACCTTC; CDR3aa: CASSQDLGKGRTANGYTF
v_gene: TRBV7-2; j_gene: TRBJ2-3; abundance: many; d_gene: TRBD2; CDR3nt: TGTGCCAGCAGCTTAGCTTTGGCCAGCGGGGGGGCGCGGGCAGATACGCAGTATTTT; CDR3aa: CASSLALASGGARADTQYF
v_gene: TRBV7-8; j_gene: TRBJ2-2; abundance: many; d_gene: -; CDR3nt: TGTGCCAGCAGCGCAGTCGCGAACACCGGGGAGCTGTTTTTT; CDR3aa: CASSAVANTGELFF
v_gene: TRBV5-4; j_gene: TRBJ2-1; abundance: many; d_gene: TRBD2; CDR3nt: TGTGCCAGCGGACGCACTAGCGGGTCCTACAATGAGCAGTTCTTC; CDR3aa: CASGRTSGSYNEQFF
v_gene: TRBV6-5; j_gene: TRBJ1-6; abundance: many; d_gene: -; CDR3nt: TGTGCCAGTAACGAGTTTCTCGGTTCACCCCTCCACTTT; CDR3aa: CASNEFLGSPLHF
v_gene: TRBV24-1; j_gene: TRBJ2-1; abundance: many; d_gene: TRBD2; CDR3nt: TGTGCCACCAGTGATTACGGGGGGGGTCGAGGACTAGCGGGACCTGAGCAGTTCTTC; CDR3aa: CATSDYGGGRGLAGPEQFF
v_gene: TRBV7-9; j_gene: TRBJ1-2; abundance: many; d_gene: TRBD1; CDR3nt: TGTGCCAGCAGCCCTCAAACAGGGGGAAGTTTTGGCTACACCTTC; CDR3aa: CASSPQTGGSFGYTF
v_gene: TRBV7-8; j_gene: TRBJ2-2; abundance: many; d_gene: TRBD2; CDR3nt: TGTGCCAGCAGCCCGAGGACTAGCGGGGGGAACTCGAACACCGGGGAGCTGTTTTTT; CDR3aa: CASSPRTSGGNSNTGELFF
v_gene: TRBV5-1; j_gene: TRBJ2-3; abundance: many; d_gene: -; CDR3nt: TGCGCCAGCAGCGGCGACCTAGGGGGGACAGATACGCAGTATTTT; CDR3aa: CASSGDLGGTDTQYF
v_gene: TRBV15; j_gene: TRBJ1-3; abundance: many; d_gene: -; CDR3nt: TGTGCCACCAGCAGAGATCAAGGTTCCTGGGATGGAAACACCATATATTTT; CDR3aa: CATSRDQGSWDGNTIYF
v_gene: TRBV5-4; j_gene: TRBJ1-1; abundance: many; d_gene: -; CDR3nt: TGTGCCAGCAGCCCCGGGACGGCGAACACTGAAGCTTTCTTT; CDR3aa: CASSPGTANTEAFF
v_gene: TRBV5-1; j_gene: TRBJ2-5; abundance: many; d_gene: -; CDR3nt: TGCGCCAGCCCCTATATTGAAGAGACCCAGTACTTC; CDR3aa: CASPYIEETQYF
v_gene: TRBV5-1; j_gene: TRBJ1-2; abundance: many; d_gene: -; CDR3nt: TGCGCCAGCAGCGTCGACATTAACTATGGCTACACCTTC; CDR3aa: CASSVDINYGYTF
v_gene: TRBV6-5; j_gene: TRBJ2-7; abundance: many; d_gene: TRBD1; CDR3nt: TGTGCCAGCAGTTCGAGGACAGGGAGTCTCTACGAGCAGTACTTC; CDR3aa: CASSSRTGSLYEQYF
v_gene: TRBV5-1; j_gene: TRBJ1-4; abundance: many; d_gene: -; CDR3nt: TGCGCCAGCAGCCTGGTCGACAGCCAGAATGAAAAACTGTTTTTT; CDR3aa: CASSLVDSQNEKLFF
v_gene: TRBV6-5; j_gene: TRBJ2-1; abundance: many; d_gene: TRBD2; CDR3nt: TGTGCCAGCAGTTCCGGACTAGCGGGGGGCAATGAGCAGTTCTTC; CDR3aa: CASSSGLAGGNEQFF